The subject of this entry is one T cell receptor (beta chain). Its target is not known. Random hexamers were used to reverse transcribe an amount of roughly 0.45 to 1 ug RNA. TCRdb fed the immunoSEQ multiplex PCR reads into MiXCR, producing one record per CDR3 protein. In the table there are around 130,000 distinct CDR3 sequences, about 94% of which are singletons. The record originates from a study of CD8 T cells in Susac syndrome. Overall study findings and caveats: A relatively small number of individuals underwent TCR sequencing and HLA analysis.

Trimming cost V 5 bases and J 1 base, with 14 bases left between them. The CDR3 has 15 residues. Germline V lookup: CDR1 SEHNR, CDR2 FQNEAQ (reference sequence). The chain carries TRBV7-9 and TRBJ2-5, with a possible D match to TRBD2 (6 bases). Sequencing input: CD8+ T cells from PBMCs. The origin of this receptor is a human donor with Susac syndrome. This chain's CDR3 is CASSATPGLQETQYF. CDR3 bases: TGTGCCAGCAGCGCGACACCGGGACTCCAAGAGACCCAGTACTTC. Full variable domain (rest looked up from reference TRBV7-9 and TRBJ2-5): DTGVSQNPRHKITKRGQNVTFRCDPISEHNRLYWYRQTLGQGPEFLTYFQNEAQLEKSRLLSDRFSAERPKGSFSTLEIQRTEQGDSAMYLCASSATPGLQETQYFGPGTRLLVL.